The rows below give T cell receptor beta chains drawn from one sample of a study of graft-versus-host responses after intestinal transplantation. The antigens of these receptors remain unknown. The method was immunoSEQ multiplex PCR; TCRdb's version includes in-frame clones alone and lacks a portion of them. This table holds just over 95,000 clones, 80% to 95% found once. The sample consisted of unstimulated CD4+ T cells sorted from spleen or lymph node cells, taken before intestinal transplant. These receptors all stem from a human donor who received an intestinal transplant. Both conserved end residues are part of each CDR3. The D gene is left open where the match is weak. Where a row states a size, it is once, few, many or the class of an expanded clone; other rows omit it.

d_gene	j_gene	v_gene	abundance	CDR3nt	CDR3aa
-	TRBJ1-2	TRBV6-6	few	TGTGCCAGCAGTTACGGGGGCGTACATGGCTACACCTTC	CASSYGGVHGYTF
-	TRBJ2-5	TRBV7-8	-	TGTGCCAGCAGCTTCTTATCGAGGGGGGAGACCCAGTACTTC	CASSFLSRGETQYF
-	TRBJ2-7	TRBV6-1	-	TGTGCCAGCAGCGCAGGCCGCTACGAGCAGTACTTC	CASSAGRYEQYF
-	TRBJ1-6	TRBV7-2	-	TGTGCCAGCAGCTCCACAGGGTTTCAGTCACCCCTCCACTTT	CASSSTGFQSPLHF
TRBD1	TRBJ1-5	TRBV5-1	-	TGCGCCAGCAGCGCGACGACAGGGGTTGATCAGCCCCAGCATTTT	CASSATTGVDQPQHF
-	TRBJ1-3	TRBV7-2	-	TGTGCCAGCCGGGGAGGGGGCTCTGGAAACACCATATATTTT	CASRGGGSGNTIYF
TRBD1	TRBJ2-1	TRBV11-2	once	TGTGCCAGCAGCCTCTCTAGTGGGACAGGCCTAATTAATGAGCAGTTCTTC	CASSLSSGTGLINEQFF
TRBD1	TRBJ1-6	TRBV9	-	TGTGCCAGCAGCGCCCGGGACAGCTACCGCTCCTATAATTCACCCCTCCACTTT	CASSARDSYRSYNSPLHF
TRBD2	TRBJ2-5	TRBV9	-	TGTGCCAGCAGCGTACTAGCGGGGATGGGAGAGACCCAGTACTTC	CASSVLAGMGETQYF
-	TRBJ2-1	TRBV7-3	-	TGTGCCAGCAGCTTAGTGCCCAGGGAAAATGAGCAGTTCTTC	CASSLVPRENEQFF
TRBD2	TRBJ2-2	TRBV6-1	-	TGTGCCAGCAGTGAAGTTGGAGGGAGGGCCCACGGGGAGCTGTTTTTT	CASSEVGGRAHGELFF
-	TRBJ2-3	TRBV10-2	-	TGCGCCAGCACACAGGCGGAGGGCCACACAGATACGCAGTATTTT	CASTQAEGHTDTQYF
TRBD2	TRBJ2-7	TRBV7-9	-	TGTGCCAGCAGCTCACTAGCGGGGATATTCTACGAGCAGTACTTC	CASSSLAGIFYEQYF
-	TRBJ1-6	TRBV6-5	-	TGTGCCAGCAGTTACGGGGTCTCCGGGAGTTCACCCCTCCACTTT	CASSYGVSGSSPLHF
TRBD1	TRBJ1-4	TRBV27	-	TGTGCCAGCAGGGGGACAGCCACTAATGAAAAACTGTTTTTT	CASRGTATNEKLFF
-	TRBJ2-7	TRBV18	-	TGTGCCAGCTCACCACTAGCTGACTACGAGCAGTACTTC	CASSPLADYEQYF
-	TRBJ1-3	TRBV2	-	TGTGCCAGCAGTGGGGAGGGAATGGGGAACACCATATATTTT	CASSGEGMGNTIYF
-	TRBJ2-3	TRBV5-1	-	TGCGCCAGCAGCTTGGCCTTACAGTCCGCAGATACGCAGTATTTT	CASSLALQSADTQYF
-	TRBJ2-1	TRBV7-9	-	TGTGCCAGCAGCTTAGCGGCGGGGCGATCCTACAATGAGCAGTTCTTC	CASSLAAGRSYNEQFF
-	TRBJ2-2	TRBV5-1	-	TGCGCCAGCAGCTTAGGGGAGGCCGGGGAGCTGTTTTTT	CASSLGEAGELFF
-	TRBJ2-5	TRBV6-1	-	TGTGCCAGCAGTGTCCTGCCAACGGTTCAAGAGACCCAGTACTTC	CASSVLPTVQETQYF
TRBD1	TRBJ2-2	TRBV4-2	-	TGTGCCAGCAGCCAACGAATGACTACAGGGGGCGCAGGAACCGGGGAGCTGTTTTTT	CASSQRMTTGGAGTGELFF
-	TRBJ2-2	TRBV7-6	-	TGTGCCAGCAGCTTAGAGCAGGTCGTGAACACCGGGGAGCTGTTTTTT	CASSLEQVVNTGELFF
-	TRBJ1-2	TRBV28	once	TGTGCCCTCCCCGGCTACACCTTC	CALPGYTF
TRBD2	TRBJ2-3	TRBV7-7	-	TGTGCCAGCAGCTTAAACTCGGGAGGGGCGGGAGATACGCAGTATTTT	CASSLNSGGAGDTQYF
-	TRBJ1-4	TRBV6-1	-	TGTGCCAGCAGTGAAGCGCTTCTGGCCTTTAATGAAAAACTGTTTTTT	CASSEALLAFNEKLFF
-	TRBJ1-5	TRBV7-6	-	TGTGCCAGCAGCTTGGACTCAAACCAGCCCCAGCATTTT	CASSLDSNQPQHF
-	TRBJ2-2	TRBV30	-	TGTGCCTGGAGTGTTCTAACAGGTTACAAGGAGCTGTTTTTT	CAWSVLTGYKELFF
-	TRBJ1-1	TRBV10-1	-	TGCGCCAGCAAGGGGTCGGGCACTGAAGCTTTCTTT	CASKGSGTEAFF
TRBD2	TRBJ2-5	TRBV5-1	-	TGCGCCAGCCATCCGACTAGCGGGAGCGCGGGGGAGACCCAGTACTTC	CASHPTSGSAGETQYF
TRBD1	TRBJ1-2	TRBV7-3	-	TGTGCCAGCAGCCCAGGGACAGGGAATGGCTACACCTTC	CASSPGTGNGYTF
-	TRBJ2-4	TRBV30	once	TGTGCCTGGAGTGTACCCTCCCGGGTAGCCAAAAACATTCAGTACTTC	CAWSVPSRVAKNIQYF